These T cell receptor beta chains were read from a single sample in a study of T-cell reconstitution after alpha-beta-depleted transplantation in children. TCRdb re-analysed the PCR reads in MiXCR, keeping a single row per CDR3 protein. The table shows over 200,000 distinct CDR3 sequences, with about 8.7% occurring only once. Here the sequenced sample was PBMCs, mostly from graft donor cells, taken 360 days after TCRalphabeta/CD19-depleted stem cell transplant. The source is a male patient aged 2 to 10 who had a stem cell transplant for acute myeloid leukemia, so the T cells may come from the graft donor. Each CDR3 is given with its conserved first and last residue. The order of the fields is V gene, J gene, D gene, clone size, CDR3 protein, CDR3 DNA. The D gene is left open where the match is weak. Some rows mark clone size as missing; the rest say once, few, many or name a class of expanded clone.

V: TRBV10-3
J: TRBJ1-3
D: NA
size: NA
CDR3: CAIRRTGTSGNTIYF
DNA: TGTGCCATCAGACGGACGGGAACCTCTGGAAACACCATATATTTT

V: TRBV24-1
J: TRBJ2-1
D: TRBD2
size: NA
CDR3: CATPLSGSYNEQFF
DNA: TGTGCCACCCCCCTTAGCGGGAGCTACAATGAGCAGTTCTTC

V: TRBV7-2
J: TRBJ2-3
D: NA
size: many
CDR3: CASSLDLYTQYF
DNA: TGTGCCAGCAGCCTGGATCTTTATACGCAGTATTTT

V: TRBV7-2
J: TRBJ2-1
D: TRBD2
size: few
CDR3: CASSVTSGRVEQFF
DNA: TGTGCCAGCAGCGTGACTAGCGGGAGGGTTGAGCAGTTCTTC

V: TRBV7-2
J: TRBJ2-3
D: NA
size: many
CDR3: CASSLGGPRADTQYF
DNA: TGTGCCAGCAGCTTAGGGGGGCCACGGGCAGATACGCAGTATTTT

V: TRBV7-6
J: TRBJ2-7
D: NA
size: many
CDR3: CASSLGDTEQYF
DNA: TGTGCCAGCAGCTTAGGGGATACTGAGCAGTACTTC

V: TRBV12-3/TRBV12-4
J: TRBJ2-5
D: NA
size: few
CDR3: CASSLDSETQYF
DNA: TGTGCCAGCAGTTTAGACTCAGAGACCCAGTACTTC

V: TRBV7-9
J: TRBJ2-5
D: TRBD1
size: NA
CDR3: CASSLIPRTGNETQYF
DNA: TGTGCCAGCAGCTTAATACCTCGGACAGGTAACGAGACCCAGTACTTC

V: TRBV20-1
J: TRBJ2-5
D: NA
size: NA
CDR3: CSARSATGQETQYF
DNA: TGCAGTGCTAGATCGGCGACAGGACAAGAGACCCAGTACTTC

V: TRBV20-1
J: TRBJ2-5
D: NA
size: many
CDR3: CSAKRGAAQETQYF
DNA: TGCAGTGCCAAACGCGGGGCAGCACAAGAGACCCAGTACTTC

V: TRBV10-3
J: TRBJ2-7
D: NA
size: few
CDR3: CAISESTSYEQYF
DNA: TGTGCCATCAGTGAGTCAACCTCGTACGAGCAGTACTTC

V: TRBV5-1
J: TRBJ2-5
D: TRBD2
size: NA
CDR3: CASSLSTSGETQYF
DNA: TGCGCCAGCAGCTTGAGCACTAGCGGAGAGACCCAGTACTTC

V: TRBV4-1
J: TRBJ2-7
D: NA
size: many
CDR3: CASSQEIGEQYF
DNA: TGCGCCAGCAGCCAAGAAATAGGAGAGCAGTACTTC

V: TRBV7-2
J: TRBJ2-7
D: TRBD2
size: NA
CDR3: CASTPVRAGEQYF
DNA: TGTGCCAGCACCCCCGTGAGAGCGGGGGAGCAGTACTTC

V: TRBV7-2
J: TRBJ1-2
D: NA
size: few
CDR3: CASSFRPGTDYGYTF
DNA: TGTGCCAGCAGCTTTAGACCGGGGACGGACTATGGCTACACCTTC

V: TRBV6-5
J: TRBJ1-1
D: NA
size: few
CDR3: CASRYQGRNTEAFF
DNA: TGTGCCAGCAGGTACCAGGGCAGAAACACTGAAGCTTTCTTT

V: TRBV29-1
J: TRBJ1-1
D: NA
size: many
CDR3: CSVEAPARLLTEAFF
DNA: TGCAGCGTTGAAGCACCCGCGAGGCTTTTGACTGAAGCTTTCTTT

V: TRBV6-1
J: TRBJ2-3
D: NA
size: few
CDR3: CASSEAPTSTDTQYF
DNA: TGTGCCAGCAGTGAAGCTCCTACCAGCACAGATACGCAGTATTTT

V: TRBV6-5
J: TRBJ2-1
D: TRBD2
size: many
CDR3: CASSYRGGGGNEQFF
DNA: TGTGCCAGCAGTTACCGTGGCGGGGGGGGTAATGAGCAGTTCTTC

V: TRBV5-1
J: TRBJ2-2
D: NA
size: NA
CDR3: CASSFIMSESPGELFF
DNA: TGCGCCAGCAGCTTTATTATGAGTGAGAGCCCCGGGGAGCTGTTTTTT

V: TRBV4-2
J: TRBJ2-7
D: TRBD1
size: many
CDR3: CASSQAGPGQGYEQYF
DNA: TGTGCCAGCAGCCAAGCCGGGCCTGGACAGGGCTACGAGCAGTACTTC

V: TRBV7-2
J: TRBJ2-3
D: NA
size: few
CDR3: CASSLEAGGTDTQYF
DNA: TGTGCCAGCAGCTTAGAAGCGGGCGGCACAGATACGCAGTATTTT

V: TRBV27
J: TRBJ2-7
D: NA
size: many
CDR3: CASSNRPGTLSHEQYF
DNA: TGTGCCAGCAGTAATAGGCCCGGGACCCTCAGCCACGAGCAGTACTTC

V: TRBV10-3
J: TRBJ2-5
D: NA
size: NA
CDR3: CAISGGAETQYF
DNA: TGTGCCATCAGTGGGGGGGCTGAGACCCAGTACTTC

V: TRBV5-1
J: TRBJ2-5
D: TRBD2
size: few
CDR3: CASSFTLPSGTRQETQYF
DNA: TGCGCCAGCAGCTTTACCCTACCCTCCGGGACTAGACAAGAGACCCAGTACTTC

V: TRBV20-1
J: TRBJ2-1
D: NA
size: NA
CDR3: CSASLRISYNEQFF
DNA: TGCAGTGCTAGTCTCCGGATCTCCTACAATGAGCAGTTCTTC

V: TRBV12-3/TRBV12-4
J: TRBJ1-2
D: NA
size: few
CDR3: CASGLGTYGYTF
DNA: TGTGCCAGCGGCCTGGGGACCTATGGCTACACCTTC

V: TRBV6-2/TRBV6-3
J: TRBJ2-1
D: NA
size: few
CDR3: CASSYRTVNEQFF
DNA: TGTGCCAGCAGTTACAGGACTGTTAATGAGCAGTTCTTC

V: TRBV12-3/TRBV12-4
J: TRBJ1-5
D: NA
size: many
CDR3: CASSLKGWDIYSNQPQHF
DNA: TGTGCCAGCAGTTTGAAGGGTTGGGATATATATAGCAATCAGCCCCAGCATTTT

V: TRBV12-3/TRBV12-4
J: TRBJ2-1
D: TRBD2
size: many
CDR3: CASSSRLAGFNEQFF
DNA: TGTGCCAGCAGTTCAAGACTAGCGGGCTTCAATGAGCAGTTCTTC

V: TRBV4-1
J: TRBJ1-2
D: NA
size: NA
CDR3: CASSQYARANYGYTF
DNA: TGCGCCAGCAGCCAATACGCCAGAGCTAACTATGGCTACACCTTC

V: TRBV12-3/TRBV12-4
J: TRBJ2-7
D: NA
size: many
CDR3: CASSPGPFYEQYF
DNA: TGTGCCAGCAGTCCGGGACCGTTCTACGAGCAGTACTTC

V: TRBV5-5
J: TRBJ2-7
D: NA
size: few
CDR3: CASSTALGTAYEQYF
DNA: TGTGCCAGCAGCACCGCTCTCGGGACTGCCTACGAGCAGTACTTC

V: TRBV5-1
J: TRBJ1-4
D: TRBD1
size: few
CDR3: CASSLGTGTATNEKLFF
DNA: TGCGCCAGCAGCCTAGGGACAGGGACTGCAACTAATGAAAAACTGTTTTTT

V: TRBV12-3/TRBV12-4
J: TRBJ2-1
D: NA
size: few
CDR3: CASTLSGPIHNEQFF
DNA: TGTGCCAGCACCCTTTCGGGACCCATTCACAATGAGCAGTTCTTC

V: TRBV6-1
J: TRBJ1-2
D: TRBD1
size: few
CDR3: CASRGHGRGRSSVGYTF
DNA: TGTGCCAGCAGGGGACATGGCAGGGGGCGCAGCAGCGTGGGCTACACCTTC

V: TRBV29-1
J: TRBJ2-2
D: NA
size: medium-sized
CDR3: CTAANTGELFF
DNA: TGCACAGCGGCGAACACCGGGGAGCTGTTTTTT

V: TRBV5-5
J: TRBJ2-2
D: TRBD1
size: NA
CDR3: CASSLFRTGTGELFF
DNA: TGTGCCAGCAGCTTGTTTCGGACAGGGACCGGGGAGCTGTTTTTT

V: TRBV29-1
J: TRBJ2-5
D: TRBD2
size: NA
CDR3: CSVGTSGAQETQYF
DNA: TGCAGCGTTGGGACTAGCGGGGCCCAAGAGACCCAGTACTTC

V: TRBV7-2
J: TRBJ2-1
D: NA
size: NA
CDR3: CASSLGGRVHEQFF
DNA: TGTGCCAGCAGCTTAGGAGGCCGGGTCCATGAGCAGTTCTTC

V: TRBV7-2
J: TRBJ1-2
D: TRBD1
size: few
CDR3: CASSQLGQVVYGYTF
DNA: TGTGCCAGCAGCCAACTGGGACAGGTAGTCTATGGCTACACCTTC

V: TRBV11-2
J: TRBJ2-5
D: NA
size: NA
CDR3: CASAGPGTQYF
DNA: TGTGCCAGCGCTGGACCCGGGACCCAGTACTTC

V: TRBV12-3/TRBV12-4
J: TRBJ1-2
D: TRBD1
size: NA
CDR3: CASSPRAGGSGYTF
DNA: TGTGCCAGCAGTCCCCGGGCAGGGGGCTCTGGCTACACCTTC

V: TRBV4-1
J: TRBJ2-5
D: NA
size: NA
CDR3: CASSLDLADRGPQETQYF
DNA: TGCGCCAGCAGCCTAGACCTGGCCGACCGGGGCCCCCAAGAGACCCAGTACTTC

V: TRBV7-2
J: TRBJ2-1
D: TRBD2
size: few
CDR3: CASSLGGLAGSSYNEQFF
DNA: TGTGCCAGCAGCTTAGGAGGACTAGCGGGGAGCTCCTACAATGAGCAGTTCTTC

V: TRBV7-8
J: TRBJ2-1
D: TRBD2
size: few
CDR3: CASSLALSGNYNEQFF
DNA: TGTGCCAGCAGCTTAGCGCTTAGCGGGAACTACAATGAGCAGTTCTTC

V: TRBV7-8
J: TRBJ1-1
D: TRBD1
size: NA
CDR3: CASSLADRASFF
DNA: TGTGCCAGCAGCTTAGCGGACAGGGCATCTTTCTTT

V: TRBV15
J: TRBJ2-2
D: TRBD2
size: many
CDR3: CATSGVLAGGTGELFF
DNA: TGTGCCACCAGCGGAGTCCTAGCGGGGGGCACCGGGGAGCTGTTTTTT

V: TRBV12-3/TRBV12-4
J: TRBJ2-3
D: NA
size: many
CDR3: CASSLSTDSSSTDTQYF
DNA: TGTGCCAGCAGTTTATCTACAGATTCTTCTAGCACAGATACGCAGTATTTT

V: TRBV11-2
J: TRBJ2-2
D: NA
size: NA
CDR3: CASSLNLQGSGELFF
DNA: TGTGCCAGCAGCTTAAACCTTCAGGGCTCCGGGGAGCTGTTTTTT

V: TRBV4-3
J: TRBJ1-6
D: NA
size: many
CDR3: CASSQEAPRNSPLHF
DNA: TGCGCCAGCAGCCAAGAAGCCCCGAGAAATTCACCCCTCCACTTT

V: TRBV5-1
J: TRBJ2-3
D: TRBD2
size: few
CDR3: CARAPPGSGEADTQYF
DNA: TGCGCCAGAGCCCCTCCCGGAAGCGGGGAAGCAGATACGCAGTATTTT

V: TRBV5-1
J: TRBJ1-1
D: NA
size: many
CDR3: CASSLGGGYTEAFF
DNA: TGCGCCAGCAGCTTGGGGGGAGGCTACACTGAAGCTTTCTTT

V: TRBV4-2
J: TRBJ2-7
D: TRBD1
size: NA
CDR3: CASSQPTGVYEQYF
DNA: TGTGCCAGCAGCCAACCGACAGGGGTTTACGAGCAGTACTTC

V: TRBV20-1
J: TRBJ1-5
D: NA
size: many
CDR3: CSARTDRNQPQHF
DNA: TGCAGTGCTAGGACGGACAGAAATCAGCCCCAGCATTTT

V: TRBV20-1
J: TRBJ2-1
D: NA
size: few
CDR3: CSARAHNNEQFF
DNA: TGCAGTGCTAGAGCTCACAACAATGAGCAGTTCTTC

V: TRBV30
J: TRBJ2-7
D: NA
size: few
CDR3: CAWSEGGYEQYF
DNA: TGTGCCTGGAGTGAAGGGGGCTACGAGCAGTACTTC

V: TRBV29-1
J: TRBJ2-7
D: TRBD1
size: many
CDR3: CSVQTGPLYEQYF
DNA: TGCAGCGTCCAGACAGGGCCCCTCTACGAGCAGTACTTC

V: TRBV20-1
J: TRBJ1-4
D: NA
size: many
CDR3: CSARGGNEKLFF
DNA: TGCAGTGCTAGAGGGGGAAATGAAAAACTGTTTTTT

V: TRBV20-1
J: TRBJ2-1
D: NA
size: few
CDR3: CSARVGVMSYNEQFF
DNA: TGCAGTGCTAGAGTTGGGGTTATGTCCTACAATGAGCAGTTCTTC